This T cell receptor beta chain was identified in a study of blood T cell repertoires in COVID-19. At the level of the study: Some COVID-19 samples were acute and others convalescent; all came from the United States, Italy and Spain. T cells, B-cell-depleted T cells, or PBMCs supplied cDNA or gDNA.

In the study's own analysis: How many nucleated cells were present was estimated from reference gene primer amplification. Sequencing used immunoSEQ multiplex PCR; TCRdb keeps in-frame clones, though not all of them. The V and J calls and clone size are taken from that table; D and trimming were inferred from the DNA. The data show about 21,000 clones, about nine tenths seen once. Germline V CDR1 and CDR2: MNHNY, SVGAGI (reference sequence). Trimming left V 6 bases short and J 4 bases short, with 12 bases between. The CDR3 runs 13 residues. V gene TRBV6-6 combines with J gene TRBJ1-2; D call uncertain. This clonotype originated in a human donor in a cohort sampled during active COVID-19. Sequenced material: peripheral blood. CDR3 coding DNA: TGTGCCAGCAGACCCGACTTAACCTATGGCTACACCTTC. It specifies CASRPDLTYGYTF.